This T cell receptor (beta chain) stems from a study of CD8 T cells in Susac syndrome. From blood CD8+ and CD4+ T cells, the TCR beta chain was sequenced. FACS enriched CD8+ TEMRA cells, while bulk CD8+ and CD4+ were negatively isolated. CDR3 length: 13 amino acids. Germline V lookup: CDR1 SQVTM, CDR2 ANQGSEA. Trimming took off 6 bases at V and 3 bases at J, with 12 bases between the two ends. RNA, at roughly 0.45 to 1 ug, was reverse transcribed with random hexamers. By means of immunoSEQ multiplex PCR, TCR beta CDR3 spanning 54 Vbeta and 13 Jbeta underwent amplification. MiXCR, run by TCRdb on the immunoSEQ multiplex PCR reads, gives a single entry per CDR3 protein. The repertoire holds about 210,000 distinct CDR3 sequences, with 95% as singletons.

This chain connects TRBV29-1 to TRBJ2-1, with D maybe TRBD2 (6 bases). This TCR was recovered from a human donor with multiple sclerosis. The sample taken for sequencing was CD4+ T cells from PBMCs. This chain's CDR3 is CSVGSGGYNEQFF. DNA for the CDR3: TGCAGCGTGGGTAGCGGAGGCTACAATGAGCAGTTCTTC.